Below are 28 T cell receptor beta chains sequenced from a single sample in a study of T cell changes during pregnancy in multiple sclerosis. TCRdb's copy holds only in-frame clones and misses some; the assay was immunoSEQ multiplex PCR. In the table there are about 68,000 clones, about nine tenths of which are singletons. The sample was peripheral blood, taken in the third trimester of pregnancy. Every receptor here comes from a female donor with multiple sclerosis, enrolled in a pregnancy study.

V is TRBV7-9 and J is TRBJ2-1, with 8 positions matching TRBD1. The CDR3 spans 15 residues. CDR1 is SEHNR and CDR2 is FQNEAQ in the germline V gene (reference sequence). The ends lost 2 bases at V and 1 base at J; junction bases unmatched: 1. CDR3 sequence (DNA): TGTGCCAGCAGCTTAAGACAGGGGTCCTACAATGAGCAGTTCTTC. It encodes CASSLRQGSYNEQFF.

V gene TRBV18 combines with J gene TRBJ2-7; 7 positions match TRBD2. This CDR3 has 15 amino acids. Germline CDR1 reads KGHSH; CDR2 reads LQKENI. The trim removed 0 bases at V and 2 bases at J, leaving 4 bases unmatched. CDR3 sequence reads: CASSPPAAGAYEQYF. The CDR3 region has the DNA TGTGCCAGCTCACCACCGGCTGCGGGAGCCTACGAGCAGTACTTC.

V and J are TRBV5-1 and TRBJ1-1; 8 bases are a match to TRBD1. CDR1 and CDR2 from the germline V gene are SGHRS and YFSETQ. V was pared by 4 bases and J by 1 base, with 3 bases of the junction left unmatched. This CDR3 has 14 amino acids. The CDR3 loop is CASSTGQGNTEAFF. CDR3 bases: TGCGCCAGCAGCACTGGACAGGGGAACACTGAAGCTTTCTTT.

The chain has TRBV7-3 and TRBJ2-5; maybe TRBD2 (6 bases). The V and J ends lost 5 bases and 3 bases respectively, with 16 bases between them. From germline, CDR1 is SGHTA and CDR2 FQGTGA. The CDR3 spans 15 residues. The CDR3 loop reads CASSPGMGGKETQYF. The CDR3 nucleotides read TGTGCCAGCAGCCCCGGTATGGGGGGAAAAGAGACCCAGTACTTC.

This clone has just a few counts. This sequence joins TRBV18 and TRBJ2-3; 7 bases map to TRBD2. The germline V gene encodes CDR1 KGHSH and CDR2 LQKENI. The CDR3 is 15 residues long. The trim removed 6 bases at V and 1 base at J, leaving 7 bases unmatched. DNA of the CDR3: TGTGCCAGCTCCCGGGACTATGGAGGCACAGATACGCAGTATTTT. Translating gives CASSRDYGGTDTQYF.

The J gene is TRBJ2-1, the V gene TRBV7-2; no definite D call. CDR1 SGHTA and CDR2 FQGNSA come from the germline V gene. The CDR3 extends over 15 amino acids. Between the trimmed V and J ends, which lost 5 bases and 0 bases, there was a span of 11 bases. The CDR3 DNA is TGTGCCAGCAGCCTTCGCGGCGGCTCCTACAATGAGCAGTTCTTC. Encoded protein: CASSLRGGSYNEQFF.

CDR3 sequence reads: CASSPRQNNEQFF. The CDR3, as DNA: TGTGCCAGCTCACCACGGCAGAACAATGAGCAGTTCTTC. V usage is TRBV18 and J usage is TRBJ2-1; no clear D. This CDR3 region has 13 residues. V lost 1 base, J lost 5 bases, and 6 bases lay in between. Germline CDR1 and CDR2: KGHSH and LQKENI.

This clone was seen more than once but under ten times. The J gene is TRBJ1-4, the V gene TRBV30, with D possibly TRBD1 on 6 matching bases. CDR1 and CDR2 (germline): GTSNPN, SVGIG (reference sequence). Trimming took off 8 bases at V and 5 bases at J, with 15 bases between the two ends. The CDR3 totals 13 residues. CDR3 in DNA: TGTGCCCGCCAGGGGCAGGGGAATGAAAAACTGTTTTTT. Amino acids: CARQGQGNEKLFF.

The chain combines TRBV10-3 with TRBJ1-1; 7 bases are a match to TRBD1. The junction had 2 bases not matched to a gene; V was cut back by 5 bases and J by 8 bases. The length of the CDR3 is 11 residues. CDR1 ENHRY and CDR2 SYGVKD come from the germline V gene. This CDR3 reads CAISTDREAFF. For the CDR3, the DNA is TGTGCCATCAGTACGGACAGGGAAGCTTTCTTT.

The chain links TRBV18 to TRBJ2-2; D ambiguous. V shed 6 bases and J shed 4 bases, with 15 bases lying between them. Germline values: CDR1 KGHSH, CDR2 LQKENI. The CDR3 contains 15 residues. DNA of the CDR3: TGTGCCAGCTCGCCCCGGGTCGTGAGCACCGGGGAGCTGTTTTTT. Translation gives CASSPRVVSTGELFF.

V and J are TRBV5-1 and TRBJ2-1, with 7 bases lining up with TRBD1. Losses at the gene ends were 7 bases for V and 5 bases for J; bases not matched to a gene: 9. The germline V gene encodes CDR1 SGHRS and CDR2 YFSETQ. This CDR3 contains 14 residues. Written as DNA, the CDR3 is TGCGCCAGCGCCCGGGACAGAGGGGACAATGAGCAGTTCTTC. Protein product: CASARDRGDNEQFF.

The chain employs TRBV6-6 and TRBJ1-3; D may be TRBD1 (6 bases). Between the trimmed V and J ends, which lost 5 bases and 0 bases, there was a span of 11 bases. CDR1 is MNHNY, CDR2 SVGAGI, per germline (reference sequence). The CDR3 totals 15 residues. CDR3 coding DNA: TGTGCCAGCAGTCGCGGACAGTTCTCTGGAAACACCATATATTTT. Encoded protein: CASSRGQFSGNTIYF.

This chain joins TRBV5-1 and TRBJ1-2, with a possible D match to TRBD1 (5 bases). Trimming left V 3 bases short and J 6 bases short, with 12 bases between. Germline assignment: CDR1 SGHRS and CDR2 YFSETQ. This CDR3 is built from 13 residues. CDR3 sequence reads: CASSSVAGDGYTF. The CDR3 DNA reads as TGCGCCAGCAGCTCGGTTGCGGGGGATGGCTACACCTTC.

This clone occurred a few times. CDR3 sequence: CASSLERSRGNQPQHF. As DNA, the CDR3 is TGTGCCAGCAGCTTAGAGAGATCCAGGGGCAATCAGCCCCAGCATTTT. The rearrangement joins TRBV7-2 to TRBJ1-5, with TRBD1 as a possible D gene (5 bases). CDR3 length equals 16 residues. Germline-derived CDR1 and CDR2 are SGHTA and FQGNSA. V was cut by 1 base and J by 2 bases, with 12 bases left in between.

The V call is TRBV7-2, the J call TRBJ2-3; 9 nucleotides align to TRBD2. Trimming took 3 bases from V and 0 from J; bases not matched to a gene: 4. This CDR3 region has 16 residues. CDR1 is SGHTA, CDR2 FQGNSA, per germline. CDR3 loop: CASSLRGLASTDTQYF. DNA of the CDR3: TGTGCCAGCAGCTTGCGTGGACTAGCGAGCACAGATACGCAGTATTTT.

The V and J genes are TRBV7-2 and TRBJ2-7; a possible D gene is TRBD1 (6 bases). The CDR3 is 14 amino acids. Germline-derived CDR1 and CDR2 are SGHTA and FQGNSA. Between the trimmed V and J ends, which lost 1 base and 2 bases, there was a span of 9 bases. DNA of the CDR3: TGTGCCAGCAGCTTAGATTACAGGGCCTACGAGCAGTACTTC. Its translation is CASSLDYRAYEQYF. Full variable domain (rest looked up from reference TRBV7-2 and TRBJ2-7): GAGVSQSPSNKVTEKGKDVELRCDPISGHTALYWYRQSLGQGLEFLIYFQGNSAPDKSGLPSDRFSAERTGGSVSTLTIQRTQQEDSAVYLCASSLDYRAYEQYFGPGTRLTVT.

The J gene is TRBJ2-3, the V gene TRBV4-3, with 7 bases identical to TRBD2. The CDR3 runs 15 residues. With V trimmed by 4 bases and J by 1 base, 5 bases remained unmatched. Looked up from germline, CDR1 is LGHNA and CDR2 is YSLEER. The CDR3 sequence: CASSRAGTRTDTQYF. The CDR3 nucleotides are TGCGCCAGCAGCCGAGCGGGGACCCGCACAGATACGCAGTATTTT.

The sample holds one count of this clone. The gene calls are TRBV7-2 and TRBJ2-6; D unresolved. The germline V gene has CDR1 SGHTA and CDR2 FQGNSA. Trimming removed 9 bases from V and 0 bases from J, with 12 bases in between. The CDR3 is 15 residues long. The CDR3 bases are TGTGCCAGTGACACCCAACCCTCTGGGGCCAACGTCCTGACTTTC. Translating gives CASDTQPSGANVLTF.

Written as DNA, the CDR3 is TGTGCCAGCAGCTTAGGTTACGTGTCAGTGGTTGAGAGCGCTGAAGCTTTCTTT. Its translation is CASSLGYVSVVESAEAFF. The chain employs TRBV7-2 and TRBJ1-1; D not certain. The V and J ends lost 1 base and 6 bases respectively, with 24 bases between them. The V gene's germline CDR1 is SGHTA and CDR2 FQGNSA. This CDR3 has 18 amino acids. Full variable domain (outside the CDR3, taken from reference TRBV7-2 and TRBJ1-1): GAGVSQSPSNKVTEKGKDVELRCDPISGHTALYWYRQSLGQGLEFLIYFQGNSAPDKSGLPSDRFSAERTGGSVSTLTIQRTQQEDSAVYLCASSLGYVSVVESAEAFFGQGTRLTVV.

V and J are TRBV19 and TRBJ1-1; possible D gene TRBD1, 5 bases. The germline gives CDR1 LNHDA, CDR2 SQIVND (reference sequence). The CDR3 spans 14 residues. V was shortened by 10 bases and J by 0 bases, with 15 bases between the two germline ends. The CDR3: CATSDGGMNTEAFF. The CDR3 region has the DNA TGTGCCACATCGGACGGGGGGATGAACACTGAAGCTTTCTTT.

This chain links TRBV7-8 with TRBJ2-7; 13 bases align to TRBD2. The V gene end was trimmed by 6 bases and the J gene end by 7 bases; junction bases not matched to a gene: 6. The CDR3 has 14 amino acids. CDR1 is SGHVS, CDR2 FQNEAQ, per germline. CDR3 bases: TGTGCCAGCAGTCGGCGGACTAGCGGGAGTGAGCAGTACTTC. This codes for CASSRRTSGSEQYF.

This clone was seen a handful of times. This chain connects TRBV5-8 to TRBJ2-7; D call uncertain. The CDR3 has 14 amino acids. Looked up from germline, CDR1 is SGHTS and CDR2 is YDEGEE. V was trimmed by 0 bases and J by 2 bases, leaving 9 bases between them. CDR3 amino acids: CASSLGDTAYEQYF. CDR3 DNA: TGTGCCAGCAGCTTGGGTGACACCGCCTACGAGCAGTACTTC.

The gene calls are TRBV19 and TRBJ1-4, with 9 bases that match TRBD1. With V trimmed by 5 bases and J by 13 bases, 5 bases remained unmatched. The CDR3 totals 12 residues. From germline, CDR1 is LNHDA and CDR2 SQIVND (reference sequence). The DNA for the CDR3 is TGTGCCAGTAGTCTGGACAGGGGTACACTGTTTTTT. The encoded protein is CASSLDRGTLFF.

V and J are TRBV11-2 and TRBJ2-7, with a possible D match to TRBD1 (6 bases). CDR1 is SGHAT and CDR2 is FQNNGV in the germline V gene. This CDR3 region has 13 residues. Trimming shortened V by 7 bases and J by 5 bases, and 15 bases separated the two germline ends. This chain's CDR3 is CASKIYRVDEQYF. The CDR3 nucleotides read TGTGCCAGCAAAATATACAGGGTTGACGAGCAGTACTTC.

The V call is TRBV19, the J call TRBJ2-7; tentatively, D is TRBD1 (8 bases). The CDR3 length is 15 residues. The germline V gene encodes CDR1 LNHDA and CDR2 SQIVND (reference sequence). The V end lost 3 bases, the J end lost 3 bases, and 15 bases lay between the germline ends. CDR3 coding DNA: TGTGCCAGTAGTATCGGGAGGACAGGGCTCTACGAGCAGTACTTC. It is translated as CASSIGRTGLYEQYF.

This sequence joins TRBV11-3 and TRBJ2-1, with 11 positions matching TRBD2. Per the germline V gene, CDR1 is SGHNT and CDR2 is YENEEA. CDR3 length: 15 residues. Germline trimming cut 4 bases from V and 4 bases from J; bases unmatched to any gene: 3. The CDR3 region has the DNA TGTGCCAGCAGCTCTTCTAGCGGGGGGTACAATGAGCAGTTCTTC. As protein: CASSSSSGGYNEQFF.

This sequence joins TRBV19 and TRBJ1-5, with D tentatively TRBD1 (6 bases). CDR1 is LNHDA, CDR2 SQIVND, per germline (reference sequence). This CDR3 is built from 15 residues. V was cut by 2 bases and J by 5 bases, with 13 bases left in between. CDR3 in amino acids: CASSIYGTGHQPQHF. The CDR3 coding sequence is TGTGCCAGTAGTATATACGGAACAGGGCATCAGCCCCAGCATTTT. The entire variable domain, with the rest obtained from reference TRBV19 and TRBJ1-5, is as follows: DGGITQSPKYLFRKEGQNVTLSCEQNLNHDAMYWYRQDPGQGLRLIYYSQIVNDFQKGDIAEGYSVSREKKESFPLTVTSAQKNPTAFYLCASSIYGTGHQPQHFGDGTRLSIL.

The count of this clone is one. The CDR3: CSVGTSGGTNEQFF. The CDR3 DNA is TGCAGCGTCGGAACTAGCGGGGGGACAAATGAGCAGTTCTTC. The chain links TRBV29-1 to TRBJ2-1; TRBD2 aligns across 12 bases. The V gene end was trimmed by 6 bases and the J gene end by 7 bases; junction bases not matched to a gene: 7. The germline gives CDR1 SQVTM, CDR2 ANQGSEA. This CDR3 has 14 amino acids.